This section outlines one T cell receptor beta chain sequence together with its context. There is no known antigen for this receptor. The sample holds no much larger clone one base away, and base qualities are not on file. CDR1 is given as LNHNV and CDR2 as YYDKDF, both from the germline V gene (reference sequence). There are 15 amino acids in the CDR3, from cysteine to phenylalanine inclusive. The only DNA kept is the CDR3, 45 bases in frame from the first base. V is reduced by 0 bases and J by 6 bases, leaving a spacing of 11 bases between them. The data originate from a study of T-cell reconstitution after alpha-beta-depleted transplantation in children listed by TCRdb under 2016. Some background on the complete study: The study quantitatively tracked T-cell immune reconstitution after TCRalphabeta/CD19-depleted allogeneic hematopoietic cell transplantation in children using TCR repertoire profiling.

Library preparation employed PCR. This sample was sequenced with an Illumina HiSeq 2500. TCR libraries were prepared with molecular barcoding, using unique molecular identifiers to normalize TCRbeta repertoire quantification. The public reads were run again by TCRdb, first through fastp at Q25 and then through MiXCR, and only productive beta chains were kept. Entries that share a CDR3 protein sequence are merged under the most common genes and DNA. Across this sample there are about 400,000 distinct CDR3 sequences, with roughly 22% seen only once. Together, the top ten hold 3.8% of the sample. This material consisted of PBMCs from the stem cell graft donor, taken from the stem cell graft. The sequence is built from TRBV15 and TRBJ1-4; perhaps TRBD1 is the D gene, with 5 bases matching. The sequence derives from a human donor who donated a stem cell graft to a child with acute myeloid leukemia. This receptor carries the CDR3 CATSRDGGWDEKLFF. The sequence in DNA is TGTGCCACCAGCAGAGACGGGGGGTGGGATGAAAAACTGTTTTTT.